What follows are 21 T cell receptor beta chains derived from one specimen sequenced in a study of cytomegalovirus exposure and HLA in healthy donors. With 60 Vbeta and 13 Jbeta primers, the PCR was carried out. Some clones are missing from TCRdb's copy, which holds only in-frame ones; the method was immunoSEQ multiplex PCR. Of around 300,000 clones in the sample, around two thirds were seen once. Sample: PBMCs. The receptors derive from a female donor in good health and CMV-seronegative.

This chain uses TRBV2 with TRBJ2-5; D may be TRBD2 (5 bases). The J call is in doubt because the DNA end fits TRBJ2-7 better. The V gene's germline CDR1 is SNHLY and CDR2 FYNNEI. The length of the CDR3 is 11 residues. As DNA, the CDR3 is TGTGCCAGAGGAGGAGACTACGAGCAGTACTTC. This codes for CARGGDYEQYF.

This rearrangement joins TRBV5-5 to TRBJ2-5, with D perhaps matching TRBD2 (5 bases). The CDR3 runs to 18 residues. CDR1 is SGHKS and CDR2 is YYEKEE in the germline V gene (reference sequence). With 6 bases removed from V and 4 bases from J, the gap between germline ends came to 28 bases. This chain's CDR3 is CASTSSRAAVGGGETQYF. The CDR3 DNA sequence: TGTGCCAGCACCTCTTCAAGGGCGGCGGTAGGAGGAGGAGAGACCCAGTACTTC.

Only a few counts were recorded for this clone. The chain joins TRBV11-2 to TRBJ2-1, with TRBD1 as a possible D gene (6 bases). Trimming left V 5 bases short and J 3 bases short, with 14 bases between. CDR3 length equals 15 residues. Germline-derived CDR1 and CDR2 are SGHAT and FQNNGV. DNA of the CDR3: TGTGCCAGCAGCACACTACAGGGAATCTACAATGAGCAGTTCTTC. As protein: CASSTLQGIYNEQFF.

This rearrangement joins TRBV6-1 to TRBJ2-1; the D gene is possibly TRBD1 (5 bases). Trimming left V 4 bases short and J 9 bases short, with 13 bases between. The germline V gene encodes CDR1 MNHNS and CDR2 SASEGT. The CDR3 extends over 13 amino acids. CDR3 loop: CASSATGKPEQFF. For the CDR3, the DNA is TGTGCCAGCAGTGCAACAGGCAAGCCTGAGCAGTTCTTC.

V usage is TRBV2 and J usage is TRBJ2-3, with D hard to call. The CDR3 spans 12 residues. Germline CDR1 is SNHLY and CDR2 is FYNNEI. V was shortened by 0 bases and J by 5 bases, with 3 bases between the two germline ends. The CDR3 nucleotides read TGTGCCAGCAGTGAAGCCGGAGATACGCAGTATTTT. Amino acids: CASSEAGDTQYF.

The V call is TRBV2, the J call TRBJ2-7, with 11 bases fitting TRBD2. This CDR3 has 15 residues. Germline loops: CDR1 SNHLY, CDR2 FYNNEI. With 6 bases clipped from V and 3 bases from J, the junction kept 7 bases outside the gene matches. The DNA for the CDR3 is TGTGCCAGCAGGTATAGCGGGAGGGCTTACTACGAGCAGTACTTC. It codes for CASRYSGRAYYEQYF.

This sequence joins TRBV18 and TRBJ1-4; no definite D call. V shed 3 bases and J shed 5 bases, with 16 bases lying between them. The CDR3 covers 16 residues. In germline, CDR1 is KGHSH, CDR2 LQKENI. This CDR3 is CASSPGGGSTNEKLFF. Written as DNA, the CDR3 is TGTGCCAGCTCACCTGGCGGAGGGTCCACGAATGAAAAACTGTTTTTT.

V usage is TRBV6-4 and J usage is TRBJ2-7, with 11 bases lining up with TRBD1. Germline V CDR1 and CDR2: MRHNA, SNTAGT. The J segment lost 4 bases and the V segment lost 6 bases, leaving 2 bases of the junction unmatched. This CDR3 region has 13 residues. The CDR3 DNA is TGTGCCAGCAGCCGGGACAGGGGGTACGAGCAGTACTTC. Its protein is CASSRDRGYEQYF.

CDR3 loop: CASSLFPPGQGIYGYTF. The CDR3 nucleotides read TGTGCCAGCAGTTTATTTCCACCGGGACAGGGAATCTATGGCTACACCTTC. The gene calls are TRBV27 and TRBJ1-2; the match to TRBD1 covers 9 bases. V shed 1 base, J shed 4 bases, and the junction held 10 bases outside the gene matches. The germline gives CDR1 MNHEY, CDR2 SMNVEV (reference sequence). The CDR3 loop spans 17 amino acids.

The J gene is TRBJ2-7, the V gene TRBV6-6, with TRBD1 matching 10 bases. The germline V gene encodes CDR1 MNHNY and CDR2 SVGAGI (reference sequence). The CDR3 runs 14 residues. V gave up 2 bases and J gave up 7 bases; unmatched junction bases: 5. The DNA of the CDR3 is TGTGCCAGCAGTTACGACGGGACAGGGGAAGAGCAGTACTTC. This gives the protein CASSYDGTGEEQYF.

The chain couples TRBV7-9 to TRBJ2-7; D call uncertain. In germline, CDR1 is SEHNR, CDR2 FQNEAQ (reference sequence). This CDR3 is 14 amino acids long. With 0 bases removed from V and 3 bases from J, the gap between germline ends came to 9 bases. The CDR3, as DNA: TGTGCCAGCAGCTTAGCAGCTAGAGACTACGAGCAGTACTTC. It is translated as CASSLAARDYEQYF.

The V gene is TRBV11-2, the J gene TRBJ1-5; TRBD1 is a possible D gene (5 bases). This CDR3 region has 13 residues. Germline values: CDR1 SGHAT, CDR2 FQNNGV. V shed 1 base and J shed 10 bases, with 11 bases lying between them. CDR3 amino acids: CASSLVGVSPQHF. The CDR3 nucleotides are TGTGCCAGCAGCTTAGTAGGGGTAAGTCCCCAGCATTTT. Looking up the rest from reference TRBV11-2 and TRBJ1-5 gives the full variable domain: EAGVAQSPRYKIIEKRQSVAFWCNPISGHATLYWYQQILGQGPKLLIQFQNNGVVDDSQLPKDRFSAERLKGVDSTLKIQPAKLEDSAVYLCASSLVGVSPQHFGDGTRLSIL.

This chain joins TRBV5-8 and TRBJ1-2; 8 bases match TRBD1. CDR3 length: 19 amino acids. In germline, CDR1 is SGHTS, CDR2 YDEGEE. V lost 1 base, J lost 5 bases, and 19 bases stayed unmatched. The CDR3 DNA reads as TGTGCCAGCAGCTTGACCTTACCGAGGATTGACAGGGGAGATTATGGCTACACCTTC. It yields the protein CASSLTLPRIDRGDYGYTF.

This rearrangement joins TRBV6-1 to TRBJ1-1, with 7 bases that match TRBD1. Trimming removed 2 bases from V and 6 bases from J; junction bases left unmatched: 9. Germline V gene lookup returns CDR1 MNHNS and CDR2 SASEGT. CDR3 length equals 15 residues. Here the CDR3 DNA reads TGTGCCAGCAGTGAATCAACAGGGGTGTCTTCTGAAGCTTTCTTT. Its translation is CASSESTGVSSEAFF.

With respect to this clone: An end of the junction differs from the germline gene, which may be a read error. CDR3 nucleotide sequence: TGTTCCAGCAGCCATAACTTACAGGGGATTAATGAAAAACTGTTTTTT. This sequence encodes CSSSHNLQGINEKLFF. The V gene is TRBV7-9, the J gene TRBJ1-4, with 7 nucleotides matching TRBD1. The length of the CDR3 is 16 residues. Germline CDR1 reads SEHNR; CDR2 reads FQNEAQ (reference sequence). The variable domain in full, completed from reference TRBV7-9 and TRBJ1-4, reads DTGVSQNPRHKITKRGQNVTFRCDPISEHNRLYWYRQTLGQGPEFLTYFQNEAQLEKSRLLSDRFSAERPKGSFSTLEIQRTEQGDSAMYLCSSSHNLQGINEKLFFGSGTQLSVL.

J is TRBJ1-1 and V is TRBV20-1; D is uncertain. V lost 3 bases and J lost 7, with 6 bases in between. The CDR3 sequence is 10 residues long. Germline lookup yields CDR1 DFQATT and CDR2 SNEGSKA (reference sequence). In DNA, the CDR3 is TGCAGTGCTAGCCCAGATGAAGCTTTCTTT. Protein sequence: CSASPDEAFF.

This chain links TRBV5-1 with TRBJ1-1; D may be TRBD1 (5 bases). Germline V gene lookup returns CDR1 SGHRS and CDR2 YFSETQ. Trimming removed 3 bases at V and 5 bases at J, with 14 bases between. The CDR3 is made up of 14 amino acids. CDR3 bases: TGCGCCAGCAGCTACGGACAACAACTAACTGAAGCTTTCTTT. Translated: CASSYGQQLTEAFF.

The chain combines TRBV2 with TRBJ1-2; D is perhaps TRBD1 (6 bases). The CDR3 sequence is 13 residues long. Trimming pared 5 bases from V and 8 bases from J, leaving 15 bases between. Germline values: CDR1 SNHLY, CDR2 FYNNEI. The CDR3 region has the DNA TGTGCCAGCAGTAAGACAGGCAGCGGAGGCTACACCTTC. Protein: CASSKTGSGGYTF. Full variable domain (remainder filled in from reference TRBV2 and TRBJ1-2): EPEVTQTPSHQVTQMGQEVILRCVPISNHLYFYWYRQILGQKVEFLVSFYNNEISEKSEIFDDQFSVERPDGSNFTLKIRSTKLEDSAMYFCASSKTGSGGYTFGSGTRLTVV.

This sequence joins TRBV6-1 and TRBJ2-5, with a tentative D call TRBD1 (6 bases). Judging by the DNA end, TRBJ2-7 fits better; the J call may be wrong. CDR1 is MNHNS and CDR2 is SASEGT in the germline V gene. This CDR3 has 15 residues. The chain's CDR3 is CASSEERTVSYEQYF. DNA of the CDR3: TGTGCCAGCAGTGAAGAAAGGACAGTCTCCTACGAGCAGTACTTC.

Comments on this clone: The germline gene is not matched at one end of the junction; a read error may be the cause. The gene calls are TRBV7-7 and TRBJ2-2; D gene unclear. The CDR3 spans 13 residues. Germline loops: CDR1 SSHAT, CDR2 FNYEAQ (reference sequence). CDR3 nucleotides: TGTGCTAGCAGCTCGTTTAACACCGGGGAGCTGTTTTTT. This translates into CASSSFNTGELFF.

The V gene is TRBV5-1, the J gene TRBJ2-7; D is perhaps TRBD2 (6 bases). In germline, CDR1 is SGHRS, CDR2 YFSETQ. V dropped 1 base and J dropped 7 bases, with 12 bases sitting between them. This CDR3 is 13 amino acids long. The CDR3 DNA reads TGCGCCAGCAGCTTGTTTGGGGGGTGGGAGCAGTACTTC. Its translation is CASSLFGGWEQYF.